This T cell receptor (beta chain) stems from a study of early T cells in non-severe SARS-CoV-2 infection. Study-level information: Whole-blood bulk RNA, unsorted, was sequenced, and chains were unpaired.

The CDR3 is made up of 12 amino acids. Germline V gene sequence: CDR1 SQVTM, CDR2 ANQGSEA. Trimming took 0 bases from V and 8 from J, leaving 8 bases between them. A single record per CDR3 protein comes from TCRdb applying MiXCR to the 5' RACE reads. The sample consists of fewer than 85,000 distinct CDR3 sequences, under 15% of them appearing once. The TCR comes from an adult who was a healthcare worker with PCR-confirmed SARS-CoV-2 infection or an uninfected control (not recorded which). This chain links TRBV29-1 with TRBJ2-1; D unclear. The sample was whole blood. The CDR3 DNA sequence: TGCAGCGTTGAAGAGTCGGCGTATGAGCAGTTCTTC. Residues: CSVEESAYEQFF.